The clone carrying this TCR beta chain was picked up many times. Its antigen is currently unknown. The sample is drawn from a study of T cell repertoires in cytomegalovirus infection. Findings and caveats of the study: In two of eight donors, the top clonotype was HLA-C-restricted CMV-specific.

TCRdb itself ran the reads through MiXCR, one entry per CDR3 protein. The data show almost 500,000 distinct CDR3 sequences, with approximately 11% seen just once and about 10% held by the top ten. This clonotype was obtained from a human donor in good health (CMV status not recorded). Some clones in this sample may be carry-over from other donors' samples. Sequencing was carried out using PBMCs.

CDR3 sequence: CASVGIDIQYF. The CDR3 region has the DNA TGTGCCAGCGTGGGGATTGACATTCAGTACTTC. This chain connects TRBV7-9 to TRBJ2-4; D not certain. V gave up 8 bases and J gave up 8 bases, with 10 bases separating them. CDR3 length: 11 amino acids. Germline CDR1 and CDR2: SEHNR and FQNEAQ (reference sequence). The full variable domain, its missing parts supplied by reference TRBV7-9 and TRBJ2-4, is DTGVSQNPRHKITKRGQNVTFRCDPISEHNRLYWYRQTLGQGPEFLTYFQNEAQLEKSRLLSDRFSAERPKGSFSTLEIQRTEQGDSAMYLCASVGIDIQYFGAGTRLSVL.